Listed here are 17 T cell receptor beta chains from one sample, sequenced in a study of blood T cell repertoires in COVID-19. The method was immunoSEQ multiplex PCR; TCRdb's version includes in-frame clones alone and lacks a portion of them. Of around 340,000 clones listed, 80% to 90% are singletons. Sequencing was done on a sample of peripheral blood. The source is a man aged 30-40 years with active or convalescent COVID-19.

This clone was counted only a few times. V gene TRBV7-2 combines with J gene TRBJ2-5, with TRBD2 identical over 9 bases. The J segment lost 2 bases and the V segment lost 2 bases, leaving 9 bases of the junction unmatched. CDR1 and CDR2 (germline): SGHTA, FQGNSA. The CDR3 runs to 17 residues. The chain's CDR3 is CASSLQKRGAPQETQYF. DNA of the CDR3: TGTGCCAGCAGCTTACAGAAGCGGGGGGCGCCTCAAGAGACCCAGTACTTC.

This clone was recorded once. The V and J genes are TRBV4-2 and TRBJ2-7, with D maybe TRBD2 (6 bases). Trimming removed 0 bases at V and 3 bases at J, with 12 bases between. This CDR3 is 15 amino acids long. The germline V gene has CDR1 LGHNA and CDR2 YNFKEQ. The CDR3 spells CASSQEWRGLYEQYF. In nucleotides, the CDR3 is TGTGCCAGCAGCCAAGAGTGGCGGGGTCTCTACGAGCAGTACTTC.

The chain has TRBV9 and TRBJ2-7, with 7 bases identical to TRBD1. The CDR3 covers 15 residues. In germline, CDR1 is SGDLS, CDR2 YYNGEE. The V and J ends lost 0 bases and 1 base, in that order; junction bases with no gene match: 4. CDR3 region: CASSVEGDSSYEQYF. The CDR3 coding sequence is TGTGCCAGCAGCGTAGAGGGGGACAGTTCCTACGAGCAGTACTTC.

This clone was picked up one time. The chain uses TRBV7-3 and TRBJ1-5, with D unresolved. Trimming took 5 bases from V and 5 from J, leaving 10 bases between them. CDR1 and CDR2 from the germline V gene are SGHTA and FQGTGA. The CDR3 contains 13 residues. This chain's CDR3 is CASSRGGDQPQHF. Here the CDR3 DNA reads TGTGCCAGCAGCCGGGGTGGTGATCAGCCCCAGCATTTT.

The J gene is TRBJ2-3, the V gene TRBV29-1; 8 bases match TRBD1. Per the germline V gene, CDR1 is SQVTM and CDR2 is ANQGSEA. The ends lost 6 bases at V and 9 bases at J; junction bases unmatched: 8. The CDR3 is made up of 12 amino acids. The CDR3, as DNA: TGCAGCGTCCAATCAGGGGGCGGAACGCAGTATTTT. The encoded protein is CSVQSGGGTQYF.

This chain connects TRBV5-4 to TRBJ1-2; TRBD1 might be the D (6 bases). V was clipped by 4 bases and J by 4 bases, with 17 bases between them. Germline assignment: CDR1 SGHNT and CDR2 YYREEE (reference sequence). The CDR3 is 15 amino acids. DNA for the CDR3: TGTGCCAGCAGCCACTGGGGGGGCTCCCTCTATGGCTACACCTTC. The encoded protein is CASSHWGGSLYGYTF. The full variable domain, rest sourced from reference TRBV5-4 and TRBJ1-2, is ETGVTQSPTHLIKTRGQQVTLRCSSQSGHNTVSWYQQALGQGPQFIFQYYREEENGRGNFPPRFSGLQFPNYSSELNVNALELDDSALYLCASSHWGGSLYGYTFGSGTRLTVV.

The chain is built from TRBV3-1 (or the pseudogene TRBV3-2) and TRBJ1-2, with D uncertain. The length of the CDR3 is 12 residues. Germline V gene lookup returns CDR1 LGHDT and CDR2 YNNKEL (reference sequence). Trimming removed 5 bases from V and 7 bases from J, with 11 bases in between. CDR3 in DNA: TGTGCCAGCAGCTTTGACCGCGGTGGCTACACCTTC. Translation: CASSFDRGGYTF.

The genes are TRBV5-1 and TRBJ2-3, with 11 positions matching TRBD2. V lost 4 bases, J lost 1 base, and 5 bases stayed unmatched. This CDR3 comprises 16 residues. The germline CDR1 and CDR2 sequences are SGHRS and YFSETQ. This CDR3 reads CASSRLAGGGTDTQYF. Written as DNA, the CDR3 is TGCGCCAGCAGCCGTCTAGCGGGGGGCGGCACAGATACGCAGTATTTT.

The J gene is TRBJ2-1, the V gene TRBV24-1; 7 bases align to TRBD2. CDR3 size: 16 residues. The germline CDR1 and CDR2 sequences are KGHDR and SFDVKD. V shed 2 bases and J 4 bases; nucleotides not matched to a gene: 7. The CDR3 here is CATSDSWLAVYNEQFF. CDR3 nucleotide sequence: TGTGCCACCAGTGATTCGTGGCTAGCGGTATACAATGAGCAGTTCTTC.

V is TRBV10-3 and J is TRBJ1-2; 7 bases fit TRBD1. Germline CDR1 is ENHRY and CDR2 is SYGVKD. V lost 3 bases, J lost 8 bases, and 9 bases stayed unmatched. The CDR3 covers 14 residues. This chain's CDR3 is CAISEGGRVGGYTF. CDR3 DNA sequence: TGTGCCATCAGTGAAGGGGGCAGGGTAGGAGGCTACACCTTC.

This clone occurred once. The rearrangement uses TRBV9 and TRBJ2-7, with TRBD1 matching over 9 bases. From germline, CDR1 is SGDLS and CDR2 YYNGEE. This CDR3 contains 15 residues. V trimming: 3 bases; J trimming: 2 bases; junction bases outside the gene matches: 6. The CDR3 DNA sequence: TGTGCCAGCAGCGCCGGGACAGGGCAGGCCTACGAGCAGTACTTC. Translated, it gives CASSAGTGQAYEQYF.

The chain recombines TRBV15 with TRBJ2-1; 9 nucleotides align to TRBD1. Per germline, CDR1 LNHNV and CDR2 YYDKDF (reference sequence). The length of the CDR3 is 14 residues. Losses at the gene ends were 0 bases for V and 12 bases for J; bases not matched to a gene: 6. Here the CDR3 reads CATSREGQGLTQFF. CDR3 nucleotide sequence: TGTGCCACCAGCAGAGAGGGACAGGGCCTAACGCAGTTCTTC.

The V call is TRBV4-2, the J call TRBJ1-4; D unclear. Trimming took off 2 bases at V and 8 bases at J, with 18 bases between the two ends. The CDR3 covers 16 residues. Germline V CDR1 and CDR2: LGHNA, YNFKEQ. The CDR3 DNA reads as TGTGCCAGCAGCCAACCCGGAGGTGCTGAAGGAGAAAAACTGTTTTTT. Amino acid sequence: CASSQPGGAEGEKLFF.

The CDR3 DNA reads TGTGCCAGCAGCTTAGGTCCCCTCCAGGGCAGCCATCAGCCCCAGCATTTT. It yields the protein CASSLGPLQGSHQPQHF. The V call is TRBV7-2, the J call TRBJ1-5; a possible D gene is TRBD1 (5 bases). The CDR3 sequence is 17 residues long. The V gene's germline CDR1 is SGHTA and CDR2 FQGNSA. The germline V and J ends were trimmed by 1 base and 5 bases, with 18 bases remaining between them.

The gene calls are TRBV10-2 and TRBJ2-7; 9 bases align to TRBD2. V was clipped by 0 bases and J by 5 bases; unmatched bases: 8. Germline assignment: CDR1 WSHSY and CDR2 SAAADI. The CDR3 runs to 16 residues. CDR3 DNA: TGCGCCAGCAGTGAGTCGGGGACTAGCACCACTGACGAGCAGTACTTC. The encoded protein is CASSESGTSTTDEQYF.

This clone was seen a single time. The chain links TRBV21-1 to TRBJ1-4; the D segment call TRBD1 is taken from the table without a DNA check. TRBV21-1 is reported as a pseudogene. The CDR3 sequence is 14 residues long. CDR3 bases: TGTGCCAGCAGCAAAGGGACAGGGGGTGAAAAACTGTTTTTT. It specifies CASSKGTGGEKLFF.

CDR3 in DNA: TGTGCCAGCAGCATGGACAGGGAGGTTACTGAAGCTTTCTTT. It is translated as CASSMDREVTEAFF. V gene TRBV7-9 combines with J gene TRBJ1-1; 8 nucleotides align to TRBD1. There are 14 residues in the CDR3. The J segment lost 5 bases and the V segment lost 5 bases, leaving 7 bases of the junction unmatched. The germline V gene has CDR1 SEHNR and CDR2 FQNEAQ (reference sequence).